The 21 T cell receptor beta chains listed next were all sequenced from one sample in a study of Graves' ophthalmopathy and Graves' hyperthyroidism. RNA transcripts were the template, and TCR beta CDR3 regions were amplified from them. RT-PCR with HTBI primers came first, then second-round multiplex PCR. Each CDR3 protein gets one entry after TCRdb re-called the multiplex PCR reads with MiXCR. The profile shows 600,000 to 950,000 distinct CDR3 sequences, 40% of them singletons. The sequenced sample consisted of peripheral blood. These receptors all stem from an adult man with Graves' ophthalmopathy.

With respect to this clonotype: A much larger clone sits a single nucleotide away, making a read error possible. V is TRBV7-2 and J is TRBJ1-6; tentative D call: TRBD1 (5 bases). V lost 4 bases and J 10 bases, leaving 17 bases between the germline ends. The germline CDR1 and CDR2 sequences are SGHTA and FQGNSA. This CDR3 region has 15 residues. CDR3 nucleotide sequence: TGTGCCAGCAGCTCAATTAACCAGGGCGAGTCACCCCTCCACTTT. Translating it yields CASSSINQGESPLHF.

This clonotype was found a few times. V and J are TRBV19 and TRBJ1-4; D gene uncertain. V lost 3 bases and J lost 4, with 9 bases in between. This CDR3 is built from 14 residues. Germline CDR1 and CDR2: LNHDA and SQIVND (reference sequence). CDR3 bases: TGTGCCAGTAGTATTGGCCGTCTTAATGAAAAACTGTTTTTT. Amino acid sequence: CASSIGRLNEKLFF.

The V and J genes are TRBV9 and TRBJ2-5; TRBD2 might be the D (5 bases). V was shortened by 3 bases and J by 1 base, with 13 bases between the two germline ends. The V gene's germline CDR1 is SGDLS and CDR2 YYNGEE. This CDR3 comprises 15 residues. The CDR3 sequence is CASSASGVIQETQYF. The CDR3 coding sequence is TGTGCCAGCAGCGCTTCCGGGGTGATCCAAGAGACCCAGTACTTC.

CDR3 loop: CASSSRGGFQETQYF. In DNA, the CDR3 is TGTGCCAGCAGTTCTCGCGGGGGGTTCCAAGAGACCCAGTACTTC. The chain recombines TRBV6-5 with TRBJ2-5; 8 bases line up with TRBD2. CDR1 MNHEY and CDR2 SVGAGI come from the germline V gene. This CDR3 is 15 amino acids long. V lost 4 bases and J lost 1; bases outside the gene matches: 5.

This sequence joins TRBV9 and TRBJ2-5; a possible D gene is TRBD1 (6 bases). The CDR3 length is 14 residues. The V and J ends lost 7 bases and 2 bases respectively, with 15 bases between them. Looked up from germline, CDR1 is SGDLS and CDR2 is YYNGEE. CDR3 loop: CASSHRDIQETQYF. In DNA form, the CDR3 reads TGTGCCAGCTCACACCGGGACATTCAAGAGACCCAGTACTTC. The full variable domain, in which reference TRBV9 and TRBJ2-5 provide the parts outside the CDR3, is DSGVTQTPKHLITATGQRVTLRCSPRSGDLSVYWYQQSLDQGLQFLIQYYNGEERAKGNILERFSAQQFPDLHSELNLSSLELGDSALYFCASSHRDIQETQYFGPGTRLLVL.

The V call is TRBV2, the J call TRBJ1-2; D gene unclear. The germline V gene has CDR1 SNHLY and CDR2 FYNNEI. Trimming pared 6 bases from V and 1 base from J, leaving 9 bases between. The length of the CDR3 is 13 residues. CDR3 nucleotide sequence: TGTGCCAGCAGACGCGGGGTTAACTATGGCTACACCTTC. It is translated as CASRRGVNYGYTF.

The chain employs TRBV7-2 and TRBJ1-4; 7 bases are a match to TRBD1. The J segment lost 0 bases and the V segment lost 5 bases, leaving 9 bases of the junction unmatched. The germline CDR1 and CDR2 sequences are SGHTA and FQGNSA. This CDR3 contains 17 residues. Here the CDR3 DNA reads TGTGCCAGCAGCCCTCGGACAGGCATCGCAACTAATGAAAAACTGTTTTTT. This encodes CASSPRTGIATNEKLFF. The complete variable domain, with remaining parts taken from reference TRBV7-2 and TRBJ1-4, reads GAGVSQSPSNKVTEKGKDVELRCDPISGHTALYWYRQSLGQGLEFLIYFQGNSAPDKSGLPSDRFSAERTGGSVSTLTIQRTQQEDSAVYLCASSPRTGIATNEKLFFGSGTQLSVL.

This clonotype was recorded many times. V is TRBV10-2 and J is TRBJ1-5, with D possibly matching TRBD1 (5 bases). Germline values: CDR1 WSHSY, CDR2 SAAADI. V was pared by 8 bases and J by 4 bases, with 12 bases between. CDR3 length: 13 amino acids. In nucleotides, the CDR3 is TGCGCCAGCCAGGACACTAGGAATCAGCCCCAGCATTTT. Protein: CASQDTRNQPQHF.

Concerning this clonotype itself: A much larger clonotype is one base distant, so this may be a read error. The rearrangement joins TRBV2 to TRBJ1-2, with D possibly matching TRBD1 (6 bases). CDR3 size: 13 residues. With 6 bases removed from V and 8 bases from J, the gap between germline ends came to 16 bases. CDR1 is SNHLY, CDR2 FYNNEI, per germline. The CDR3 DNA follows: TGTGCCAGCAGCGCACAGGGTCCTCGGGGCTACACCTTC. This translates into CASSAQGPRGYTF.

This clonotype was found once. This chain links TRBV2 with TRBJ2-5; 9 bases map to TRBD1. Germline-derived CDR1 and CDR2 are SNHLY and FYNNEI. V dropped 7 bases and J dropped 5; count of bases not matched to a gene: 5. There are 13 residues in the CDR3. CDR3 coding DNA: TGTGCCAGCATCTTGGACAGGGGTGAGACCCAGTACTTC. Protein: CASILDRGETQYF.

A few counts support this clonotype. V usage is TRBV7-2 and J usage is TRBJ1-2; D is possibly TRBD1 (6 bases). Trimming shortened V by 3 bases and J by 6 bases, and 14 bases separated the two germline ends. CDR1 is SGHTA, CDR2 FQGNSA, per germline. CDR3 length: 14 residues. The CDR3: CASSLVAGENGYTF. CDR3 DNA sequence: TGTGCCAGCAGCTTGGTCGCAGGGGAGAATGGCTACACCTTC. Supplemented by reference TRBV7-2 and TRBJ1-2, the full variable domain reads GAGVSQSPSNKVTEKGKDVELRCDPISGHTALYWYRQSLGQGLEFLIYFQGNSAPDKSGLPSDRFSAERTGGSVSTLTIQRTQQEDSAVYLCASSLVAGENGYTFGSGTRLTVV.

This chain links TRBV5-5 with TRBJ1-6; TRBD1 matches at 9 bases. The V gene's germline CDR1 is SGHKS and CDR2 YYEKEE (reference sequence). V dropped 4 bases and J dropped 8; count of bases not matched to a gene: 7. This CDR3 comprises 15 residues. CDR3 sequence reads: CASSLGQGPYSPLHF. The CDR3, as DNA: TGTGCCAGCAGCCTCGGACAGGGGCCGTATTCACCCCTCCACTTT.

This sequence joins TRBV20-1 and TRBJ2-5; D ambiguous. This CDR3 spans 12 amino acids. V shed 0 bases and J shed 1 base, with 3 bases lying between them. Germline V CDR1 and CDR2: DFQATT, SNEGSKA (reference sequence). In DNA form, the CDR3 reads TGCAGTGCTAGAGATATCCAAGAGACCCAGTACTTC. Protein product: CSARDIQETQYF.

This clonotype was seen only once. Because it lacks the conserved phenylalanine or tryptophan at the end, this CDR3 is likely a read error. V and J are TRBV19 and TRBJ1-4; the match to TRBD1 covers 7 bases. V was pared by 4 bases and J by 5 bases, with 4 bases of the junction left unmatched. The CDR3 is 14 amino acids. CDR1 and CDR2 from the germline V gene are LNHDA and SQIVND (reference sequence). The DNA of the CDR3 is TGTGCCAGTAGTACCCGGGACAGAAATGAAAAACTGTTTTTA. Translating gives CASSTRDRNEKLFL.

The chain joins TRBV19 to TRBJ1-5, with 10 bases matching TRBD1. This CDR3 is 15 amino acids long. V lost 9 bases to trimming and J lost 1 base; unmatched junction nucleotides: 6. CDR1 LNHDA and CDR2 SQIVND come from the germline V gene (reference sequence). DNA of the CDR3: TGTGCCAGCGCGGGACAGGGGCCGAGCAATCAGCCCCAGCATTTT. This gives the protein CASAGQGPSNQPQHF.

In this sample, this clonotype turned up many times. The CDR3 nucleotides read TGTGCCAGCAGTGTGGAAACTGACTATGGCTACACCTTC. Translating gives CASSVETDYGYTF. The V call is TRBV2, the J call TRBJ1-2; no firm D call. Per germline, CDR1 SNHLY and CDR2 FYNNEI. The CDR3 loop spans 13 amino acids. The V gene lost 4 bases and the J gene lost 3 bases, with 9 bases spanning the gap.

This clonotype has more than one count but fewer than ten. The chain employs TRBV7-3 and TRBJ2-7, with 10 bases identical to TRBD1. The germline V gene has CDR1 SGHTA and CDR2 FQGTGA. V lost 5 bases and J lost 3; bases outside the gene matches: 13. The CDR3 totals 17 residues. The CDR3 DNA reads TGTGCCAGCAGCCCCTCCTTCTCCGGGACAGGGGTCTACGAGCAGTACTTC. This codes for CASSPSFSGTGVYEQYF.

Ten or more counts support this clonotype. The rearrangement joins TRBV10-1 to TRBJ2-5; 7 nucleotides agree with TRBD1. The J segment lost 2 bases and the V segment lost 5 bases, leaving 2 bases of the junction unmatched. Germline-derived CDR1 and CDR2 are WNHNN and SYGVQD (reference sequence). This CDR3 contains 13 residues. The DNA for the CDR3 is TGCGCCAGCAGTCGACAGGGTCAAGAGACCCAGTACTTC. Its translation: CASSRQGQETQYF.

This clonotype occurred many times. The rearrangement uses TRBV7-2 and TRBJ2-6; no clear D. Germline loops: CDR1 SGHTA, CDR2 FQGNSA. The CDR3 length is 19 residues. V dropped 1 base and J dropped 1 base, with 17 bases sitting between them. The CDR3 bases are TGTGCCAGCAGCTTAGAGCTTGGTTTCGCAAGATCTGGGGCCAACGTCCTGACTTTC. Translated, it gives CASSLELGFARSGANVLTF.

CDR3 in DNA: TGTGCCAGCAGTATAGGGGGGCCCTCCTACGAGCAGTACTTC. This gives the protein CASSIGGPSYEQYF. This chain joins TRBV14 and TRBJ2-7; the D gene could be TRBD1 or TRBD2 (6 bases each). Between the trimmed V and J ends, which lost 6 bases and 0 bases, there was a span of 12 bases. CDR3 length: 14 residues. Germline V gives CDR1 SGHDN, CDR2 FVKESK.

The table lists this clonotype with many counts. DNA of the CDR3: TGTGCCAGCAGCTTGGAGGGTGGCGGGGAGCTGTTTTTT. Translation: CASSLEGGGELFF. The V and J genes are TRBV7-9 and TRBJ2-2; the D gene is possibly TRBD2 (6 bases). CDR1 is SEHNR and CDR2 is FQNEAQ in the germline V gene (reference sequence). CDR3 length: 13 residues. The V end was cut by 3 bases, the J end by 7 bases, with 9 bases between.